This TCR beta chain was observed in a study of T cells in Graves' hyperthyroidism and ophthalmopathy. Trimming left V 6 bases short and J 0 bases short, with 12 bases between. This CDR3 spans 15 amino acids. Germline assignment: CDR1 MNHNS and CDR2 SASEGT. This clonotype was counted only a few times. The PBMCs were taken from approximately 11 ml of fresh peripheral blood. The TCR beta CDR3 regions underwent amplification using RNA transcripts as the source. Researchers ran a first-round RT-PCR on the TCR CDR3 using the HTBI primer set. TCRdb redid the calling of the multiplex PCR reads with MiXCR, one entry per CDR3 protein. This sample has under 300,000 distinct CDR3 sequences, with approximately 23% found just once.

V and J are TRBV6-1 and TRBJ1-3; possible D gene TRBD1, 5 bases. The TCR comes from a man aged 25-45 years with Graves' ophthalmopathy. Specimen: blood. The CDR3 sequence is CASSPDMSSGNTIYF. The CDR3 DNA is TGTGCCAGCAGCCCGGACATGAGCTCTGGAAACACCATATATTTT.